The 21 T cell receptor beta chains in this list originate from one sample, sequenced in a study of T-cell reconstitution after alpha-beta-depleted transplantation in children (dated by TCRdb to 2015 to 2016). The sample's treatment or condition label, decoded: allogeneic hematopoietic cell transplantation with graft depleted of TCRalphabeta T cells and CD19 B cells. The library was made by PCR. Sequencing took place on an Illumina HiSeq 2500. TCR library preparation used molecular barcoding, with unique molecular identifiers applied to normalize quantification of the TCRbeta repertoire. Using fastp trimming at Q25 and MiXCR clonotype assembly, TCRdb reanalyzed the public sequencing data and kept in-frame beta chains. Rows matching on CDR3 protein sequence are summarized as one entry with the most common DNA and genes. The sample table lists fewer than 550,000 distinct CDR3 sequences, about 10% of them with a count of one. Around 13% of the sample belongs to the ten largest clones.

The specimen comprised PBMCs, mostly from graft donor cells, sampled 180 days after TCRalphabeta/CD19-depleted stem cell transplant. The receptors here all came from a female patient aged 2-10 years who had a stem cell transplant for aplastic anemia, so the T cells may come from the graft donor.

A few counts support this clonotype. The genes are TRBV5-1 and TRBJ1-1; no clear D gene. The CDR3 loop spans 15 amino acids. Germline CDR1 is SGHRS and CDR2 is YFSETQ. Deletions cut 0 bases from V and 1 base from J, with 10 bases between. In DNA form, the CDR3 reads TGCGCCAGCAGCTTGGTCGCGTTTGGGAACACTGAAGCTTTCTTT. Protein product: CASSLVAFGNTEAFF. The entire variable domain, with the rest obtained from reference TRBV5-1 and TRBJ1-1, is as follows: KAGVTQTPRYLIKTRGQQVTLSCSPISGHRSVSWYQQTPGQGLQFLFEYFSETQRNKGNFPGRFSGRQFSNSRSEMNVSTLELGDSALYLCASSLVAFGNTEAFFGQGTRLTVV.

V is TRBV4-3 and J is TRBJ2-6; TRBD1 might be the D (5 bases). CDR1 and CDR2 (germline): LGHNA, YSLEER. This CDR3 comprises 15 residues. The germline V and J ends were trimmed by 3 bases and 3 bases, with 9 bases remaining between them. The CDR3 here is CASSQGPGGANVLTF. CDR3 bases: TGCGCCAGCAGCCAGGGGCCAGGTGGGGCCAACGTCCTGACTTTC.

This clonotype was seen more than once but under ten times. The V call is TRBV4-3, the J call TRBJ2-2; D is uncertain. Germline CDR1 is LGHNA and CDR2 is YSLEER. V was pared by 0 bases and J by 4 bases, with 18 bases between. The length of the CDR3 is 18 residues. CDR3 sequence (DNA): TGCGCCAGCAGCCAAGATAGTGGCCGCAGTCCTACCACCGGGGAGCTGTTTTTT. Its translation is CASSQDSGRSPTTGELFF.

The rearrangement uses TRBV27 and TRBJ1-5; D unclear. This CDR3 region has 15 residues. V lost 3 bases and J lost 1, with 10 bases in between. From germline, CDR1 is MNHEY and CDR2 SMNVEV (reference sequence). CDR3 in DNA: TGTGCCAGCAGTTTTGATTCTGGGAGCAATCAGCCCCAGCATTTT. Protein sequence: CASSFDSGSNQPQHF.

This clonotype was seen more than once but under ten times. V gene TRBV7-9 combines with J gene TRBJ2-3; TRBD2 matches 7 bases. After removal of 6 bases from V and 14 bases from J, the junction contained 11 bases not matched to a gene. Per germline, CDR1 SEHNR and CDR2 FQNEAQ (reference sequence). CDR3 length: 12 residues. In DNA form, the CDR3 reads TGTGCCAGCAGTCCCCCCCTAGCGGCCCTGTATTTT. Translation gives CASSPPLAALYF.

The chain joins TRBV5-5 to TRBJ2-3; D gene unclear. Germline V gene data show CDR1 as SGHKS and CDR2 as YYEKEE (reference sequence). With 4 bases removed from V and 5 bases from J, the gap between germline ends came to 14 bases. The CDR3 totals 14 residues. CDR3 protein: CASSPPQVGDTQYF. For the CDR3, the DNA is TGTGCCAGCAGCCCTCCGCAAGTGGGAGATACGCAGTATTTT.

The J gene is TRBJ2-3, the V gene TRBV28, with TRBD1 as a possible D gene (7 bases). This CDR3 is 17 amino acids long. Trimming pared 5 bases from V and 4 bases from J, leaving 22 bases between. Germline CDR1 reads MDHEN; CDR2 reads SYDVKM. Written as DNA, the CDR3 is TGTGCCAGCAGTCCGTCCCCAGGGGGAGGAAGCCCAGATACGCAGTATTTT. Its translation is CASSPSPGGGSPDTQYF. Full variable domain (remainder filled in from reference TRBV28 and TRBJ2-3): DVKVTQSSRYLVKRTGEKVFLECVQDMDHENMFWYRQDPGLGLRLIYFSYDVKMKEKGDIPEGYSVSREKKERFSLILESASTNQTSMYLCASSPSPGGGSPDTQYFGPGTRLTVL.

The chain recombines TRBV4-2 with TRBJ1-5, with D tentatively TRBD1 (5 bases). The CDR3 has 15 amino acids. Per the germline V gene, CDR1 is LGHNA and CDR2 is YNFKEQ. Trimming removed 1 base at V and 1 base at J, with 8 bases between. This CDR3 is CASSQGDGSNQPQHF. The CDR3 bases are TGTGCCAGCAGCCAAGGGGACGGAAGCAATCAGCCCCAGCATTTT.

This clonotype has just a few counts. The V gene is TRBV7-2, the J gene TRBJ2-7; 8 nucleotides agree with TRBD2. V lost 2 bases to trimming and J lost 6 bases; unmatched junction nucleotides: 9. Per germline, CDR1 SGHTA and CDR2 FQGNSA. The CDR3 extends over 15 amino acids. CDR3 nucleotides: TGTGCCAGCAGCTTATCAGGAACAGCGGGAGTCGAGCAGTACGTC. Translating it yields CASSLSGTAGVEQYV.

This clonotype has a handful of counts. The chain carries TRBV6-5 and TRBJ1-6; no clear D. Trimming shortened V by 0 bases and J by 7 bases, and 16 bases separated the two germline ends. Germline V gives CDR1 MNHEY, CDR2 SVGAGI. The CDR3 runs 17 residues. Here the CDR3 reads CASSYSMVAGRNSPLHF. Written as DNA, the CDR3 is TGTGCCAGCAGTTACTCGATGGTGGCAGGCCGAAATTCACCCCTCCACTTT.

At least ten counts were recorded for this clonotype. The chain couples TRBV10-2 to TRBJ2-5; 10 bases are a match to TRBD2. The J segment lost 5 bases and the V segment lost 4 bases, leaving 4 bases of the junction unmatched. The CDR3 is made up of 14 amino acids. Germline lookup yields CDR1 WSHSY and CDR2 SAAADI. This CDR3 is CASSVAGGRETQYF. In DNA, the CDR3 is TGCGCCAGCAGTGTAGCGGGAGGCCGGGAGACCCAGTACTTC.

In its sample, this clonotype was seen many times. The gene calls are TRBV7-9 and TRBJ2-2, with 7 bases that match TRBD1. J lost 3 bases, V lost 5 bases, and 9 bases had no gene match. CDR3 length: 16 residues. CDR1 and CDR2 from the germline V gene are SEHNR and FQNEAQ (reference sequence). The CDR3 here is CASSLGRQGYTGELFF. The DNA for the CDR3 is TGTGCCAGCAGCCTAGGCCGACAGGGCTACACCGGGGAGCTGTTTTTT.

The sample holds a few counts of this clonotype. The chain has TRBV28 and TRBJ2-1; D tentatively fits TRBD1 or TRBD2 (5 bases each). The V gene's germline CDR1 is MDHEN and CDR2 SYDVKM. The CDR3 loop spans 17 amino acids. With 2 bases removed from V and 10 bases from J, the gap between germline ends came to 24 bases. The CDR3 DNA reads TGTGCCAGCAGTTTAGGCGCAACCGGGACCAGGGCGGACGAGCAGTTCTTC. Protein product: CASSLGATGTRADEQFF.

This chain connects TRBV7-9 to TRBJ2-2; 7 bases are a match to TRBD1. The germline gives CDR1 SEHNR, CDR2 FQNEAQ (reference sequence). The CDR3 spans 16 residues. V shed 5 bases and J 0 bases; nucleotides not matched to a gene: 6. The CDR3 sequence is CASSARQGTNTGELFF. The CDR3, as DNA: TGTGCCAGCAGCGCCCGACAGGGAACGAACACCGGGGAGCTGTTTTTT.

This clonotype came up a few times. This chain links TRBV6-1 with TRBJ1-2, with a tentative D call TRBD1 (5 bases). The V end was cut by 4 bases, the J end by 3 bases, with 12 bases between. The germline V gene has CDR1 MNHNS and CDR2 SASEGT. The length of the CDR3 is 14 residues. CDR3 bases: TGTGCCAGCAGTGGTCATTGGGGGGACTATGGCTACACCTTC. Encoded protein: CASSGHWGDYGYTF.

This clonotype has a handful of counts. V is TRBV10-3 and J is TRBJ2-3, with 9 bases that match TRBD2. The CDR3 has 15 residues. The V gene's germline CDR1 is ENHRY and CDR2 SYGVKD. With V trimmed by 3 bases and J by 3 bases, 4 bases remained unmatched. CDR3 nucleotide sequence: TGTGCCATCAGTGAAGGTCTAGCGGGGACAGATACGCAGTATTTT. Protein sequence: CAISEGLAGTDTQYF.

The chain has TRBV11-2 and TRBJ2-1; D unclear. CDR1 and CDR2 from the germline V gene are SGHAT and FQNNGV. The V end was cut by 3 bases, the J end by 4 bases, with 13 bases between. The CDR3 consists of 15 residues. The CDR3 loop reads CASSFFDHLYNEQFF. CDR3 in DNA: TGTGCCAGCAGCTTCTTCGACCATCTTTACAATGAGCAGTTCTTC.

Concerning this clonotype: A junction boundary mismatches the germline segment, possibly from a read error. The chain couples TRBV12-3 or TRBV12-4 to TRBJ2-1; 11 nucleotides agree with TRBD2. This CDR3 has 14 amino acids. CDR3 sequence: CASLLAGVYNEQLF. The CDR3 nucleotides are TGTGCCAGCCTACTAGCGGGAGTCTACAATGAGCAGTTATTC.

This chain uses TRBV12-3 or TRBV12-4 with TRBJ2-7; weak D call: TRBD2 (6 bases). Trimming took 6 bases from V and 5 from J, leaving 20 bases between them. This CDR3 has 15 residues. In DNA, the CDR3 is TGTGCCAGCAGCCAAAGGGCTAGCGACATCCACGAGCAGTACTTC. Residues: CASSQRASDIHEQYF.

The sample holds a few counts of this clonotype. The V call is TRBV12-3 or TRBV12-4, the J call TRBJ2-5; the D gene is possibly TRBD1 (6 bases). The CDR3 contains 15 residues. Deletions cut 1 base from V and 5 bases from J, with 14 bases between. CDR3 DNA sequence: TGTGCCAGCAGTTTAGTCCACAGGGCCCGGGAGACCCAGTACTTC. This encodes CASSLVHRARETQYF.

This clonotype has at least ten counts. The CDR3 here is CASNSRTQGTDTQYF. In DNA, the CDR3 is TGCGCCAGCAACTCCAGGACTCAGGGCACAGATACGCAGTATTTT. The chain employs TRBV5-1 and TRBJ2-3; possibly TRBD2 for D (5 bases). This CDR3 has 15 residues. Trimming took off 6 bases at V and 1 base at J, with 15 bases between the two ends. Germline loops: CDR1 SGHRS, CDR2 YFSETQ.